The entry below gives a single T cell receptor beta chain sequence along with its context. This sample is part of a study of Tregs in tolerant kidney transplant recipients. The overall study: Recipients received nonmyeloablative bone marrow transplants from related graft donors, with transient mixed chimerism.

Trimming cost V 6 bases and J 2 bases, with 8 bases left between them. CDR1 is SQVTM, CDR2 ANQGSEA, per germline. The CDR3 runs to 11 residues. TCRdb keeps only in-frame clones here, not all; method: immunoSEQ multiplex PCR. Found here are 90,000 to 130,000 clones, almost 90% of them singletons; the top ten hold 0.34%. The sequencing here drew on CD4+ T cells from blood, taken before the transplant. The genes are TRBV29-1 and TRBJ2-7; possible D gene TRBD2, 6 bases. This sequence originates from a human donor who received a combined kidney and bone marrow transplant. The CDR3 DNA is TGCAGCGTGGGGAGGACCTACGAGCAGTACTTC. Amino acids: CSVGRTYEQYF.